The entry below gives a single T cell receptor beta chain sequence along with its context. TCRdb's copy holds only in-frame clones and misses some; the assay was immunoSEQ multiplex PCR. The repertoire holds 310,000 or so clones, more than 70% seen once, with roughly 1.1% in the top ten. The sample is drawn from a study of blood T cell repertoires in COVID-19. Study details: Spain, Italy and the United States supplied samples that represented acute and convalescent COVID-19.

This CDR3 is built from 15 residues. V dropped 6 bases and J dropped 3; count of bases not matched to a gene: 7. Per the germline V gene, CDR1 is ENHRY and CDR2 is SYGVKD. The TCR comes from a woman aged 50 to 65 with acute or convalescent COVID-19. The gene calls are TRBV10-3 and TRBJ1-2; 10 nucleotides match TRBD1. Material: peripheral blood. In nucleotides, the CDR3 is TGTGCCATCAGGATGGACAGGGGGGGTGACTATGGCTACACCTTC. It yields the protein CAIRMDRGGDYGYTF.